A selection of T cell receptor beta chains follows, all from one sample in a study of T-cell memory formation after mild COVID-19. Using its own MiXCR run on the 5' RACE reads, TCRdb lists one record per CDR3 protein. The sample records some 120,000 distinct CDR3 sequences, over 15% being singletons. Sequenced: PBMCs or a T cell subset sorted from them (not recorded which). These receptors came from a man between 18 and 35 years old who had mild COVID-19 (a few samples of this study predate the infection). Cell type and time point are not known. Each CDR3 is given with its conserved first and last residue. D genes are given only for firm matches. Clone size appears in some rows only: once, few, many, or a class for an expanded clone.

>few|TRBD2|TRBV7-2|TRBJ2-5
CASSLNGGAWETQYF
TGTGCCAGCAGCTTAAACGGGGGGGCGTGGGAGACCCAGTACTTC
>few|-|TRBV25-1|TRBJ2-7
CASSDTGKPWKGQYF
TGTGCCAGCAGTGACACAGGGAAACCTTGGAAGGGGCAGTACTTC
>few|-|TRBV7-2|TRBJ1-1
CASSLWGGDTEAFF
TGTGCCAGCAGCCTATGGGGTGGTGACACTGAAGCTTTCTTT
>-|TRBD2|TRBV2|TRBJ2-7
CASSGPAGGTYEQYF
TGTGCCAGCAGTGGGCCGGCGGGGGGTACCTACGAGCAGTACTTC
>few|-|TRBV7-3|TRBJ2-2
CASSMSGLATGELFF
TGTGCCAGCAGCATGAGCGGGCTAGCCACCGGGGAGCTGTTTTTT
>-|-|TRBV12-3/TRBV12-4|TRBJ2-7
CASSGWGGETYEQYF
TGTGCCAGCAGTGGCTGGGGTGGGGAAACCTACGAGCAGTACTTC
>few|TRBD1|TRBV5-1|TRBJ2-2
CASSFGTAALSNTGELFF
TGCGCCAGCAGCTTCGGGACAGCGGCTTTATCGAACACCGGGGAGCTGTTTTTT
>-|-|TRBV10-3|TRBJ2-5
CAIRGTDQETQYF
TGTGCCATCAGAGGGACGGACCAAGAGACCCAGTACTTC
>-|TRBD1|TRBV20-1|TRBJ1-5
CSARRVGQGINQPQHF
TGCAGTGCTAGAAGGGTCGGACAGGGGATTAATCAGCCCCAGCATTTT
>-|-|TRBV20-1|TRBJ1-5
CSARAPPHSNQPQHF
TGCAGTGCTAGAGCCCCTCCCCATAGCAATCAGCCCCAGCATTTT
>few|-|TRBV24-1|TRBJ2-3
CATGSGDFTDTQYF
TGTGCCACCGGCAGCGGTGACTTCACAGATACGCAGTATTTT
>few|TRBD2|TRBV7-2|TRBJ2-2
CASSYPLSRGASGELFF
TGTGCCAGCAGCTACCCCCTTTCGCGGGGGGCCTCCGGGGAGCTGTTTTTT
>few|-|TRBV5-1|TRBJ2-5
CASSLMLTETQYF
TGCGCCAGCAGCTTGATGCTTACGGAGACCCAGTACTTC
>few|-|TRBV7-2|TRBJ2-7
CASSSKFGSSSYEQYF
TGTGCCAGCAGCTCTAAGTTCGGGAGTAGCTCCTACGAGCAGTACTTC
>-|-|TRBV4-1|TRBJ2-5
CASSPTQGEVGQETKYF
TGCGCCAGCAGCCCCACCCAAGGAGAGGTGGGTCAAGAGACCAAGTACTTC